This T cell receptor (beta chain) was sequenced during a study of shared clonotypes between healthy human individuals (dated by TCRdb to the early 2020s). With respect to the entire study: The cohort included a few men and two women between 18 and 49 years of age. For each donor, three plates each were used for CD4 naive and CD4 memory, two plates were used for CD8 naive, and one plate was used for CD8 memory. The study deeply sequenced blood TCR repertoires of several healthy adults to estimate repertoire size and the extent of clonotype sharing between individuals. To increase sequencing depth and limit assay-specific biases, different laboratories used diverse techniques to prepare libraries and sequence TCR repertoires. Each donor's leukapheresis produced roughly between roughly 0.94 and 9.5 billion PBMCs. What the research found in general, with its limitations: Sharing across a few donors was observed for about 5% of naive CD4, 3.5% of naive CD8, over 2% of memory CD4, and about 0.39% of memory CD8 clonotypes. Larger estimated clonotype richness was generally found for naive subsets than for memory subsets. Even with the large sequencing depth, rarefaction of the sorted-subset datasets indicated that sequencing was incomplete. Only blood was sampled, and tissue TCR repertoires likely differ from those in blood. Pairwise subsampling indicated that sequencing depth was expected to affect the degree of clonotype sharing among donors. Compared with non-shared clonotypes, clonotypes shared by all four sorted-subset donors had higher generation probabilities. Because the study included only a small number of donors, the genetic and exposure-history diversity represented was limited.

The CDR3, cysteine through phenylalanine, is 18 amino acids long. This entry keeps only the CDR3 DNA: 54 bases, framed from base 1. Taken from the germline V gene, the CDR1 and CDR2 loops are SGHTA and FQGNSA. V trim: 5 bases; J trim: 6 bases; unmatched bases: 14. Concerning this clone: Its antigen specificity is not known. Base qualities are not provided; no much larger clone lies one nucleotide away.

Donors were healthy HIV-negative adults with no recently reported acute infections or vaccinations. Every donor was a Caucasian adult living in Nashville, Tennessee, USA. CD4+ T cells were enriched by magnetic negative selection, after which naive cells were positively selected on CD45RA and the negative fraction was taken as the memory subset. After blood collection by leukapheresis, PBMCs were isolated using Ficoll-Histopaque density gradient centrifugation and then cryopreserved in the vapor phase of liquid nitrogen. Purity and quantity of every magnetically sorted T cell population were checked by analytical flow cytometry. Genomic DNA was isolated from every sorted fraction and measured by UV absorbance on a Nanodrop 2000c. TCR CDR3 regions were amplified from genomic DNA by multiplex PCR using the deep immunoSEQ assay. Extracted genomic DNA from each cell subset was spread evenly across all wells of several immunoSEQ 96-well plates, with each plate serving as a replicate. For sorted subsets, 200 ng of genomic DNA, equivalent to some 30,000 T cell genomes, went into each replicate PCR. The purified libraries were quantified using a Qubit 3.0 fluorometer, sized with a Bioanalyzer 2100, and then quantified again using the KAPA Library Quantification kit. Every immunoSEQ 96-well plate was sequenced on a dedicated single-read 150-cycle Illumina NextSeq 550 flow cell. The published analysis was carried out like this. Because the immunoSEQ output held only junctional sequences and lacked quality scores, the filtering could not match the filtering applied to full-length reads. To assign V/J genes and CDR3, sequences were annotated using PyIR, a Python wrapper for IgBLAST v1.9, with IMGT germline references. Any read was removed if the V/J assignment was weak (E-value above 1e-6), the CDR3 was missing, or the read contained stop codons, out-of-frame junctions, or ambiguous translated residues. V3J clonotypes were defined as sequences sharing the same inferred V gene, J gene, and CDR3 amino acid sequence. Percentage overlap between repertoires was calculated by dividing the number of shared unique clonotypes by the size of the smaller repertoire. Repertoire richness was assessed with RTK rarefaction, the Chao1 estimator, and Recon v2.1 estimates of unobserved clonotypes. Generation probabilities were computed with OLGA for all TCRbeta clonotypes obtained by the gDNA method from several donors. TCRdb re-hosts the immuneACCESS table, in-frame sequences only. Its copies lack some clones; in the studies checked, an unresolved V gene accounts for under half of them, and the cause for the rest is not known. That table furnishes V, J and clone size, whereas the DNA furnished D and trimming. This sample gives roughly 1,100,000 clones in total; about 77% of them show up just once. The ten largest account for about 1.5% of the sample.

The receptor chain draws on TRBV7-2 and TRBJ2-2; 11 bases in between match TRBD2. The sample consisted of memory CD4+ T cells sorted from blood. The intended sense of this specimen's cell subset or site label: CD45RA-negative fraction. The sequence was obtained from a man between 18 and 29 years old in good health. The CDR3 amino acid sequence is: CASSLSLAGGLKAGELFF. The DNA is TGTGCCAGCAGCCTGAGCTTAGCGGGAGGGCTTAAGGCCGGGGAGCTGTTTTTT.